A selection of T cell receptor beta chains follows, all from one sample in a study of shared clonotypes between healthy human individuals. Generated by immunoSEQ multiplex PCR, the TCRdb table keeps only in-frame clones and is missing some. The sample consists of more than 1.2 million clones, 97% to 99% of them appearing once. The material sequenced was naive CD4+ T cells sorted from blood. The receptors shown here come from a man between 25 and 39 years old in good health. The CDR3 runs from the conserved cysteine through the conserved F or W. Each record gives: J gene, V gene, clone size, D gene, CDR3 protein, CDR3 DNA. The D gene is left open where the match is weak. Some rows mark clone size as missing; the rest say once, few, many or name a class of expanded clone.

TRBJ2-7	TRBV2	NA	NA	CASVRDSGYEQYF	TGTGCCAGCGTGCGGGATTCTGGTTACGAGCAGTACTTC
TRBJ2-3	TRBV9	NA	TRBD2	CASSPTSGRSTDTQYF	TGTGCCAGCAGCCCAACTAGCGGGCGAAGCACAGATACGCAGTATTTT
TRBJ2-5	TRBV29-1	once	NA	CSVGGSVETQYF	TGCAGCGTTGGTGGTAGCGTAGAGACCCAGTACTTC
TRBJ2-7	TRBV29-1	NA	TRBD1	CSVPLGGTGGYEQYF	TGCAGCGTCCCCCTAGGGGGGACAGGGGGCTACGAGCAGTACTTC
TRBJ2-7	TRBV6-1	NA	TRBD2	CASSAGTSMPYEQYF	TGTGCCAGCAGCGCTGGGACTAGCATGCCCTACGAGCAGTACTTC
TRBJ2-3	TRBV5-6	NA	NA	CASSFDSGRDTQYF	TGTGCCAGCAGCTTCGACAGCGGTCGGGATACGCAGTATTTT
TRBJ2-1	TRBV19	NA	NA	CASSIPAGSRNEQFF	TGTGCCAGTAGTATCCCGGCGGGGAGTAGGAATGAGCAGTTCTTC
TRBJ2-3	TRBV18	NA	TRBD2	CASSLYPLAGSTDTQYF	TGTGCCAGCTCACTATATCCGCTAGCGGGAAGCACAGATACGCAGTATTTT
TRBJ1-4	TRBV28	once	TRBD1	CASEGGEEKLFF	TGTGCCAGCGAAGGGGGCGAGGAAAAACTGTTTTTT
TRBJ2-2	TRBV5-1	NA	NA	CASSLVVTGELFF	TGCGCCAGCAGCTTGGTGGTCACCGGGGAGCTGTTTTTT
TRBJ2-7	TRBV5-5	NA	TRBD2	CASSLPGGRSYEQYF	TGTGCCAGCAGCCTCCCGGGGGGACGGTCCTACGAGCAGTACTTC
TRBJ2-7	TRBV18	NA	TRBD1	CASSPGGTGGYEQYF	TGTGCCAGCTCACCAGGTGGGACAGGGGGATACGAGCAGTACTTC
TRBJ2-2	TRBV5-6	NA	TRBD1	CASSFGTGANTGELFF	TGTGCCAGCAGTTTTGGGACAGGGGCGAACACCGGGGAGCTGTTTTTT
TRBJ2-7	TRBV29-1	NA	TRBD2	CSARRLAGDGEQYF	TGCAGCGCTCGCCGCTTGGCGGGAGATGGCGAGCAGTACTTC
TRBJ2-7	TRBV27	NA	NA	CASSFTIPYEQYF	TGTGCCAGCAGTTTCACTATTCCCTACGAGCAGTACTTC
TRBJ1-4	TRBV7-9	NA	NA	CASSSRVGEGGEKLFF	TGTGCCAGCAGCTCCCGGGTCGGGGAGGGTGGTGAAAAACTGTTTTTT
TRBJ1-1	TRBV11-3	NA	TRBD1	CASSLGGQSEAFF	TGTGCCAGCAGCTTAGGGGGACAGTCTGAAGCTTTCTTT
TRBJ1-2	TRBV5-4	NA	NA	CASSLAGVGIGYTF	TGTGCCAGCAGCTTGGCCGGGGTAGGAATCGGCTACACCTTC
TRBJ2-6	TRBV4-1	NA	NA	CASSQDRGRGTISSGANVLTF	TGCGCCAGCAGCCAAGATCGGGGTAGGGGAACGATTAGCTCTGGGGCCAACGTCCTGACTTTC
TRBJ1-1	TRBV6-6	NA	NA	CASTLDRNTEAFF	TGTGCCAGCACTCTGGACAGGAACACTGAAGCTTTCTTT
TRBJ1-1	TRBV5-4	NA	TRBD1	CASSKGTGDTEAFF	TGTGCCAGCAGCAAAGGGACAGGGGACACTGAAGCTTTCTTT
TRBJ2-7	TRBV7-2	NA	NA	CASSPGGTVSSYEQYF	TGTGCCAGCAGCCCCGGGGGGACAGTAAGCTCCTACGAGCAGTACTTC
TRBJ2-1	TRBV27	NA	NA	CASSLRQVYNEQFF	TGTGCCAGCAGTTTACGCCAGGTCTACAATGAGCAGTTCTTC
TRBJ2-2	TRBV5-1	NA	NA	CASSLEFSGVTGELFF	TGCGCCAGCAGCTTGGAATTCTCAGGGGTGACCGGGGAGCTGTTTTTT
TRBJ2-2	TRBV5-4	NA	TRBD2	CASSTSGRGTGELFF	TGTGCCAGCTCCACTAGCGGGAGAGGTACCGGGGAGCTGTTTTTT
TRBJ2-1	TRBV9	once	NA	CASSVMNSYNEQFF	TGTGCCAGCAGCGTGATGAATTCCTACAATGAGCAGTTCTTC
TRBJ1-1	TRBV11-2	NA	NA	CASSLERGANTEAFF	TGTGCCAGCAGCTTAGAACGGGGGGCGAACACTGAAGCTTTCTTT
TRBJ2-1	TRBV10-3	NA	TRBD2	CAISGETGGRGEQFF	TGTGCCATCAGTGGGGAAACGGGAGGGCGGGGTGAGCAGTTCTTC
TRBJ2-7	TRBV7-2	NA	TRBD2	CASSLGPAGGSYEQYF	TGTGCCAGCAGCTTAGGCCCAGCGGGAGGATCCTACGAGCAGTACTTC
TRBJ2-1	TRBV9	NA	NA	CASSVVGFGEQFF	TGTGCCAGCAGCGTAGTCGGATTTGGAGAGCAGTTCTTC
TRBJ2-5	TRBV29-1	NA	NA	CSVAPKLLQETQYF	TGCAGCGTTGCACCCAAACTCTTGCAAGAGACCCAGTACTTC
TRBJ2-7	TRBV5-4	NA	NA	CASSRRDAYEQYF	TGTGCCAGCAGCCGCCGGGACGCCTACGAGCAGTACTTC
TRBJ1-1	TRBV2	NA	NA	CASSETRLGGNTEAFF	TGTGCCAGCAGTGAAACCCGATTGGGGGGAAACACTGAAGCTTTCTTT
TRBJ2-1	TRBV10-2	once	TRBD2	CASSLLAGGRISPNEQFF	TGCGCCAGCAGTCTATTAGCGGGAGGGCGTATCTCGCCCAATGAGCAGTTCTTC
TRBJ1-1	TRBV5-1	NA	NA	CASSWGVSVAEAFF	TGCGCCAGCAGCTGGGGGGTATCGGTCGCTGAAGCTTTCTTT
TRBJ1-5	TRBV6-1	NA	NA	CASSAYSNQPQHF	TGTGCCAGCAGTGCTTATAGCAATCAGCCCCAGCATTTT
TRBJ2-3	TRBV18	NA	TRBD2	CASSLIVREGRTDTQYF	TGTGCCAGCTCACTAATCGTGCGGGAGGGCCGGACAGATACGCAGTATTTT
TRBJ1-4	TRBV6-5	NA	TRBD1	CASSAPGQWGEKLFF	TGTGCCAGCAGTGCTCCGGGACAGTGGGGTGAAAAACTGTTTTTT
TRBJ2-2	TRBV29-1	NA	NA	CSVGSNTGELFF	TGCAGCGTTGGATCCAACACCGGGGAGCTGTTTTTT
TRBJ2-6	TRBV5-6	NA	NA	CASSRGGGGANVLTF	TGTGCCAGCAGCCGAGGAGGCGGCGGGGCCAACGTCCTGACTTTC
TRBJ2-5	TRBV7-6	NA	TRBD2	CASSLGTSGSLLETQYF	TGTGCCAGCAGCTTAGGGACTAGCGGGAGCCTACTAGAGACCCAGTACTTC
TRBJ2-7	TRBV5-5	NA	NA	CASSPRDFTYEQYF	TGTGCCAGCAGCCCCCGGGACTTTACCTACGAGCAGTACTTC
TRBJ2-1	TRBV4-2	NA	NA	CASSQEGGSYNEQFF	TGTGCCAGCAGCCAAGAGGGGGGCTCCTACAATGAGCAGTTCTTC
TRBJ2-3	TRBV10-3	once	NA	CAISKNYAGTSSTDTQYF	TGTGCCATCAGTAAGAATTACGCGGGGACCTCGAGCACAGATACGCAGTATTTT
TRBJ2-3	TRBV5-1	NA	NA	CASSLKGPRPHTDTQYF	TGCGCCAGCAGCTTGAAGGGTCCCCGGCCACACACAGATACGCAGTATTTT
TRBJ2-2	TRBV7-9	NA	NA	CASSSVKLNTGELFF	TGTGCCAGCAGCTCCGTGAAACTGAACACCGGGGAGCTGTTTTTT
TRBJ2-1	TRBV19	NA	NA	CASSTTVKPYNEQFF	TGTGCCAGTAGTACAACGGTGAAGCCCTACAATGAGCAGTTCTTC